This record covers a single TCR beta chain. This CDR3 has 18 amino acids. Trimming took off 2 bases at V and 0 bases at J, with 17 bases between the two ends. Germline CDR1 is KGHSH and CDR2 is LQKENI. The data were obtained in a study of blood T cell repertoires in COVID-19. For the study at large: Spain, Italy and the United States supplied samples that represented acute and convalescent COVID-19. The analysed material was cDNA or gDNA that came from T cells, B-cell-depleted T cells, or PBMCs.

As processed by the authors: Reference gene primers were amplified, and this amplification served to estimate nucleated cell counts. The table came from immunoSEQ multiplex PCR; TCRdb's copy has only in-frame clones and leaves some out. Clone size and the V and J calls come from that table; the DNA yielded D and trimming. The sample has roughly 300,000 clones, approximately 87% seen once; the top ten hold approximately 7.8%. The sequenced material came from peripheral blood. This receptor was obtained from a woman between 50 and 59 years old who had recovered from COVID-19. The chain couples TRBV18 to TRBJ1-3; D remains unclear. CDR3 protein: CASSPSWTHRFSGNTIYF. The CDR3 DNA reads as TGTGCCAGCTCACCATCCTGGACTCACCGATTCTCTGGAAACACCATATATTTT.